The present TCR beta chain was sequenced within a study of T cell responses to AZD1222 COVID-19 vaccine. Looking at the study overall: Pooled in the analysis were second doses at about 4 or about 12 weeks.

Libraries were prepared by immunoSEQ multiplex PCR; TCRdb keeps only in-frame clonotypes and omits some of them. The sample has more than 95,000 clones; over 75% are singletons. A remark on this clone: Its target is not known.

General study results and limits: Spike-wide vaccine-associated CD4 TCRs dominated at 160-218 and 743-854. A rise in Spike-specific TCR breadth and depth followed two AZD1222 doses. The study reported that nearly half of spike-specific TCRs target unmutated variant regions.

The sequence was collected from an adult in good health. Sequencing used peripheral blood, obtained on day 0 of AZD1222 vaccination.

The CDR3 DNA follows: TGTGCCACCAGCAGACTCGGGGGACAGGGGGCCTTCACCCGCAAGGGCGGGGAGCTGTTTTTT. It codes for CATSRLGGQGAFTRKGGELFF. The rearrangement uses TRBV15 and TRBJ2-2; 12 bases match TRBD1. The V gene end was trimmed by 2 bases and the J gene end by 7 bases; junction bases not matched to a gene: 20. This CDR3 region has 21 residues. Germline CDR1 LNHNV, CDR2 YYDKDF (reference sequence).